Below are 26 T cell receptor beta chains sequenced from a single sample in a study of T-cell memory formation after mild COVID-19. In TCRdb, the 5' RACE reads were re-called with MiXCR into one record per CDR3 protein. The data hold roughly 280,000 distinct CDR3 sequences, with around 15% observed a single time. Sequencing was carried out using PBMCs or a T cell subset sorted from them (not recorded which). The receptors come from a young man who had mild COVID-19 (a few samples of this study predate the infection). Cell type and time point are not known.

The rearrangement uses TRBV5-1 and TRBJ1-2, with TRBD1 identical over 9 bases. Germline V gene data show CDR1 as SGHRS and CDR2 as YFSETQ. Trimming cost V 4 bases and J 9 bases; bases outside gene matches: 13. The CDR3 spans 15 residues. CDR3 loop: CASSPTGTGTSSYTF. DNA for the CDR3: TGCGCCAGCAGCCCTACCGGGACAGGGACGAGTAGCTACACCTTC. Full variable domain (remainder filled in from reference TRBV5-1 and TRBJ1-2): KAGVTQTPRYLIKTRGQQVTLSCSPISGHRSVSWYQQTPGQGLQFLFEYFSETQRNKGNFPGRFSGRQFSNSRSEMNVSTLELGDSALYLCASSPTGTGTSSYTFGSGTRLTVV.

The J gene is TRBJ2-3, the V gene TRBV7-3; D is unclear. The V end was cut by 0 bases, the J end by 13 bases, with 14 bases between. This CDR3 comprises 13 residues. Looked up from germline, CDR1 is SGHTA and CDR2 is FQGTGA. CDR3 bases: TGTGCCAGCAGCTTAACGGTGGCCTCCGTCAAGTATTTT. Its translation: CASSLTVASVKYF.

The V and J genes are TRBV12-3 or TRBV12-4 and TRBJ2-2; 7 bases fit TRBD1. The CDR3 loop spans 13 amino acids. J was trimmed by 7 bases and V by 6 bases; bases with no gene match: 5. The CDR3: CASSDRVGGELFF. In DNA form, the CDR3 reads TGTGCCAGCAGCGACAGGGTCGGCGGGGAGCTGTTTTTT.

The J gene is TRBJ2-7, the V gene TRBV15; no definite D call. Trimming cost V 0 bases and J 2 bases, with 5 bases left between them. The CDR3 has 13 residues. Germline V lookup: CDR1 LNHNV, CDR2 YYDKDF (reference sequence). In DNA form, the CDR3 reads TGTGCCACCAGCAGAGAGGGTCCCTACGAGCAGTACTTC. As protein: CATSREGPYEQYF.

This clonotype was recorded a few times. The V call is TRBV2, the J call TRBJ2-1; 12 positions agree with TRBD2. The junction had 4 bases not matched to a gene; V was cut back by 2 bases and J by 8 bases. This CDR3 contains 15 residues. Germline assignment: CDR1 SNHLY and CDR2 FYNNEI. The CDR3 reads CASSETSGGWDEQFF. The CDR3 DNA reads TGTGCCAGCAGTGAAACTAGCGGGGGGTGGGATGAGCAGTTCTTC.

This clonotype came up a few times. The genes are TRBV7-9 and TRBJ1-6; D may be TRBD1 (5 bases). Germline lookup yields CDR1 SEHNR and CDR2 FQNEAQ (reference sequence). This CDR3 has 15 amino acids. Trimming cost V 6 bases and J 16 bases, with 25 bases left between them. The CDR3 loop reads CASRSLGTVDVGLHF. The CDR3 DNA sequence: TGTGCCAGCAGGTCCTTGGGGACTGTAGATGTTGGACTCCACTTT.

This clonotype was counted a few times. The chain couples TRBV5-6 to TRBJ1-1, with D possibly TRBD1 on 5 matching bases. Trimming took 3 bases from V and 3 from J, leaving 12 bases between them. This CDR3 has 14 amino acids. The germline CDR1 and CDR2 sequences are SGHDT and YYEEEE. CDR3 residues: CASSWRGGYTEAFF. The CDR3 bases are TGTGCCAGCAGCTGGCGTGGGGGGTACACTGAAGCTTTCTTT.

The chain recombines TRBV28 with TRBJ2-1; D is perhaps TRBD2 (6 bases). The germline V gene encodes CDR1 MDHEN and CDR2 SYDVKM. CDR3 length: 11 residues. Trimming pared 7 bases from V and 9 bases from J, leaving 10 bases between. The CDR3 nucleotides read TGTGCCAGCACGCAGGGAGGTGAGCAGTTCTTC. Its translation: CASTQGGEQFF.

This clonotype was found many times. The chain recombines TRBV4-1 with TRBJ1-1; maybe TRBD1 (5 bases). Germline assignment: CDR1 MGHRA and CDR2 YSYEKL. With 9 bases removed from V and 0 bases from J, the gap between germline ends came to 14 bases. The CDR3 is 14 residues long. This CDR3 reads CASRGLTVNTEAFF. The CDR3 nucleotides read TGCGCCAGTCGGGGCCTAACAGTGAACACTGAAGCTTTCTTT.

This clonotype was found many times. The rearrangement links TRBV6-2 or TRBV6-3 to TRBJ2-7; TRBD2 aligns across 10 bases. The germline gives CDR1 MNHEY, CDR2 SVGEGT. J was trimmed by 4 bases and V by 2 bases; bases with no gene match: 5. The CDR3 has 15 amino acids. CDR3: CASSYDDSGGYEQYF. CDR3 coding DNA: TGTGCCAGCAGTTACGACGATAGCGGGGGGTACGAGCAGTACTTC.

This chain connects TRBV5-1 to TRBJ2-1; 12 nucleotides line up with TRBD2. CDR1 SGHRS and CDR2 YFSETQ come from the germline V gene. The CDR3 runs to 17 residues. V gave up 2 bases and J gave up 7 bases; unmatched junction bases: 10. The CDR3 spells CASSLVTSGGNANEQFF. The CDR3, as DNA: TGCGCCAGCAGCTTAGTGACTAGCGGGGGAAACGCAAATGAGCAGTTCTTC.

This clonotype was seen at least ten times. This chain connects TRBV20-1 to TRBJ2-3; the D is unclear. V was clipped by 0 bases and J by 0 bases, with 7 bases between them. The germline gives CDR1 DFQATT, CDR2 SNEGSKA (reference sequence). CDR3 length: 14 amino acids. In DNA, the CDR3 is TGCAGTGCTAGAGATTCCACTAGCACAGATACGCAGTATTTT. Translating gives CSARDSTSTDTQYF.

J is TRBJ1-2 and V is TRBV6-5, with D tentatively TRBD1 (5 bases). The CDR3 extends over 21 amino acids. CDR1 is MNHEY and CDR2 is SVGAGI in the germline V gene. V lost 0 bases, J lost 0 bases, and 26 bases lay in between. The CDR3 loop is CASSYSTPGLGRLEANYGYTF. The CDR3 bases are TGTGCCAGCAGTTACTCGACCCCGGGGCTCGGCCGATTAGAAGCTAACTATGGCTACACCTTC.

This clonotype was detected a few times. This sequence joins TRBV6-2 or TRBV6-3 and TRBJ2-1; 11 nucleotides align to TRBD2. V lost 10 bases to trimming and J lost 9 bases; unmatched junction nucleotides: 8. From germline, CDR1 is MNHEY and CDR2 SVGEGT. The CDR3 length is 13 residues. The CDR3 nucleotides read TGTGCCACCGTAGCGGGGGGGCCTGGTGAGCAGTTCTTC. This codes for CATVAGGPGEQFF.

This clonotype was observed a handful of times. The chain uses TRBV29-1 and TRBJ2-5; D is ambiguous. The V end lost 3 bases, the J end lost 0 bases, and 8 bases lay between the germline ends. CDR1 and CDR2 (germline): SQVTM, ANQGSEA. CDR3 length equals 13 residues. CDR3 sequence reads: CSVDSGDQETQYF. In DNA, the CDR3 is TGCAGCGTTGACTCGGGCGACCAAGAGACCCAGTACTTC.

This sequence joins TRBV7-6 and TRBJ2-5; the D is unclear. Germline-derived CDR1 and CDR2 are SGHVS and FNYEAQ. The CDR3 loop spans 11 amino acids. V was cut by 4 bases and J by 4 bases, with 4 bases left in between. This CDR3 is CASSSPETQYF. CDR3 coding DNA: TGTGCCAGCAGCTCCCCAGAGACCCAGTACTTC.

This clonotype appeared a few times. This chain joins TRBV14 and TRBJ1-1; D remains ambiguous. Looked up from germline, CDR1 is SGHDN and CDR2 is FVKESK. V was pared by 2 bases and J by 3 bases, with 7 bases between. The CDR3 has 13 residues. CDR3 DNA: TGTGCCAGCAGCCAACAGGTCCACACTGAAGCTTTCTTT. This translates into CASSQQVHTEAFF.

The rearrangement links TRBV11-2 to TRBJ1-1; tentatively, D is TRBD1 (6 bases). The CDR3 totals 17 residues. The V end was cut by 1 base, the J end by 5 bases, with 20 bases between. Per the germline V gene, CDR1 is SGHAT and CDR2 is FQNNGV. The CDR3 loop reads CASSLGGQGPVWTEAFF. The CDR3 nucleotides are TGTGCCAGCAGCTTAGGGGGGCAGGGGCCTGTTTGGACTGAAGCTTTCTTT.

V is TRBV20-1 and J is TRBJ1-3, with D possibly TRBD1 on 6 matching bases. CDR3 length: 16 amino acids. Germline CDR1 is DFQATT and CDR2 is SNEGSKA (reference sequence). V was trimmed by 0 bases and J by 4 bases, leaving 16 bases between them. The chain's CDR3 is CSAREVDSGEGNTIYF. Written as DNA, the CDR3 is TGCAGTGCTAGAGAAGTGGACTCAGGGGAAGGAAACACCATATATTTT.

This clonotype was counted at least ten times. The chain is built from TRBV5-6 and TRBJ2-3; TRBD1 matches 9 bases. With V trimmed by 4 bases and J by 3 bases, 6 bases remained unmatched. Germline V lookup: CDR1 SGHDT, CDR2 YYEEEE. CDR3 size: 15 residues. The DNA for the CDR3 is TGTGCCAGCAGCAGGGGACAGGGCCCAACAGATACGCAGTATTTT. Translated: CASSRGQGPTDTQYF.

This clonotype has only a few counts. The J gene is TRBJ1-1, the V gene TRBV6-6; tentative D call: TRBD1 (6 bases). The germline V gene encodes CDR1 MNHNY and CDR2 SVGAGI (reference sequence). V dropped 7 bases and J dropped 11 bases, with 11 bases sitting between them. The CDR3 has 10 residues. The CDR3 coding sequence is TGTGCCAGCACTCAGGGGTGGGCTTTCTTT. Translation gives CASTQGWAFF.

The gene calls are TRBV20-1 and TRBJ1-1, with D possibly matching TRBD1 (5 bases). Germline V gene sequence: CDR1 DFQATT, CDR2 SNEGSKA (reference sequence). Trimming left V 1 base short and J 6 bases short, with 15 bases between. The CDR3 spans 14 residues. The CDR3 coding sequence is TGCAGTGCTAGAGCTACCGGGACCCAGGCTGAAGCTTTCTTT. Its translation: CSARATGTQAEAFF.

The chain combines TRBV12-3 or TRBV12-4 with TRBJ1-2; weak D call: TRBD1 (5 bases). V gave up 3 bases and J gave up 6 bases, with 17 bases separating them. The CDR3 has 15 amino acids. CDR3 in DNA: TGTGCCAGCAGTTTCCCCCCCGGGCAGGGACATGGCTACACCTTC. Translated: CASSFPPGQGHGYTF.

This chain links TRBV4-1 with TRBJ2-5; D ambiguous. This CDR3 comprises 15 residues. The germline CDR1 and CDR2 sequences are MGHRA and YSYEKL. V was clipped by 0 bases and J by 4 bases, with 12 bases between them. CDR3 loop: CASSQDPAAPETQYF. CDR3 in DNA: TGCGCCAGCAGCCAAGACCCCGCGGCGCCAGAGACCCAGTACTTC.

The genes are TRBV7-2 and TRBJ2-7, with no clear D. The CDR3 consists of 14 residues. V lost 4 bases and J lost 3, with 13 bases in between. CDR1 and CDR2 from the germline V gene are SGHTA and FQGNSA. The CDR3 nucleotides read TGTGCCAGCAGCTCTTGGGTAGCCAGCTACGAGCAGTACGTC. This gives the protein CASSSWVASYEQYV.

This sequence joins TRBV4-1 and TRBJ2-5; perhaps TRBD2 as D (5 bases). This CDR3 region has 13 residues. V lost 2 bases and J 7 bases, leaving 11 bases between the germline ends. Germline V gives CDR1 MGHRA, CDR2 YSYEKL. The CDR3 spells CASSQTSGVTQYF. In DNA form, the CDR3 reads TGCGCCAGCAGCCAAACCTCCGGGGTGACCCAGTACTTC.